This T cell receptor (beta chain) was obtained from a study of T cells in Graves' hyperthyroidism and ophthalmopathy. The CDR3 regions of TCR beta were amplified from RNA transcripts. HTBI primers were used for first-round RT-PCR of the TCR CDR3. Via MiXCR, TCRdb re-called the multiplex PCR reads, giving one row per CDR3 protein. The sample lists 660,000 or so distinct CDR3 sequences, less than 45% seen once, with 7% to 7.5% in the top ten. This CDR3 is built from 13 residues. Germline V gene lookup returns CDR1 ENHRY and CDR2 SYGVKD. V was cut by 2 bases and J by 8 bases, with 9 bases left in between. Exclusion of patients followed from uncontrolled infection, other autoimmune disease, pregnancy or lactation.

The TCR sequence derives from an adult man with Graves' disease, either hyperthyroidism or ophthalmopathy (not recorded which). The chain couples TRBV10-3 to TRBJ2-2; perhaps D is TRBD1 or TRBD2 (5 bases each). Sequencing input: peripheral blood or thyroid tissue (not recorded which). The CDR3 reads CAISETGRGELFF. For the CDR3, the DNA is TGTGCCATCAGTGAGACGGGGCGTGGGGAGCTGTTTTTT.